The sequence of this T cell receptor (beta chain) was determined in a study of T-cell reconstitution after alpha-beta-depleted transplantation in children. Whole-study results and caveats: Most T-cell counts and diversity one year after the transplant came from T cells that were newly produced.

The library targeted TCRbeta and was prepared with unique molecular identifiers. TCRdb itself ran the PCR reads through MiXCR, one entry per CDR3 protein. This table holds more than 400,000 distinct CDR3 sequences, about an eighth found once. Trimming at V came to 5 bases and at J to 2 bases, leaving 2 bases not matched to a gene. Germline lookup yields CDR1 DFQATT and CDR2 SNEGSKA (reference sequence). The CDR3 is 14 amino acids. Details on this clonotype: The antigen is undetermined.

The sequenced sample was PBMCs, mostly from graft donor cells, obtained 180 days after TCRalphabeta/CD19-depleted stem cell transplant. The rearrangement joins TRBV20-1 to TRBJ1-3; TRBD1 aligns across 11 bases. The receptor comes from a female patient aged 2 to 10 who had a stem cell transplant for aplastic anemia, so the T cells may come from the graft donor. For the CDR3, the DNA is TGCAGTGCTGGACAGGGGGCAGCTGGAAACACCATATATTTT. Its translation is CSAGQGAAGNTIYF.